The text below deals with one T cell receptor beta chain. This sample is part of a study of blood T cell repertoires in COVID-19. Under the authors' procedure: Nucleated cell counts were estimated from reference gene primer amplification. The table came from immunoSEQ multiplex PCR; TCRdb's copy has only in-frame clones and leaves some out. V, J and clone size derive from that table, while D and trimming were established from the DNA sequence. The sample holds about 140,000 clones; approximately 80% are singletons and the top ten take around 2.1%. CDR1 and CDR2 (germline): MNHEY, SVGAGI. V was pared by 5 bases and J by 6 bases, with 8 bases of the junction left unmatched. The CDR3 is 14 amino acids.

The chain combines TRBV6-5 with TRBJ1-2; 8 positions match TRBD1. This TCR was recovered from a woman in her fifties or sixties with acute or convalescent COVID-19. Sequencing was performed on peripheral blood. CDR3 in amino acids: CASSPGQAWDGYTF. CDR3 in DNA: TGTGCCAGCAGTCCGGGACAGGCCTGGGATGGCTACACCTTC.